The entry below gives a single TCR beta chain sequence along with its context. The data were taken from a study of control samples from healthy donors and cancer patients. The method was immunoSEQ multiplex PCR; TCRdb's version includes in-frame clones alone and lacks a portion of them. This sample yields 140,000 or so clones, of which more than 90% are seen a single time; roughly 3.2% belongs to the top ten. Germline V gives CDR1 SGHRS, CDR2 YFSETQ. V lost 3 bases, J lost 5 bases, and 14 bases lay in between. The CDR3 extends over 15 amino acids. Sequences were obtained from blood. The TCR originated in a man younger than 45 in good health. V and J are TRBV5-1 and TRBJ2-2; possible D gene TRBD1, 7 bases. In nucleotides, the CDR3 is TGCGCCAGCAGCTCTGGCGGGACAGCGACCGGGGAGCTGTTTTTT. Its protein product is CASSSGGTATGELFF.